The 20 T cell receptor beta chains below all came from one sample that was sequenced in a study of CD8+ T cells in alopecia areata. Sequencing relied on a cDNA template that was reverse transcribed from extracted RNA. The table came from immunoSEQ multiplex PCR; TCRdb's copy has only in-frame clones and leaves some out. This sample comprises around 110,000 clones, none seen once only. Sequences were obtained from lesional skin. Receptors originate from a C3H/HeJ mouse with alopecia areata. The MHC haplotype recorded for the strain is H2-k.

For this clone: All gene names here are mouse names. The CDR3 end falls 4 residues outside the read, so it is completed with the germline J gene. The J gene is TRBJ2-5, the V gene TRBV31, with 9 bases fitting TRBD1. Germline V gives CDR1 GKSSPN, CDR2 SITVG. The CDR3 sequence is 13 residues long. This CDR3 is CAWSLGTGDTQYF. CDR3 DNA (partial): TGTGCCTGGAGTCTGGGGACAGGGGAC.

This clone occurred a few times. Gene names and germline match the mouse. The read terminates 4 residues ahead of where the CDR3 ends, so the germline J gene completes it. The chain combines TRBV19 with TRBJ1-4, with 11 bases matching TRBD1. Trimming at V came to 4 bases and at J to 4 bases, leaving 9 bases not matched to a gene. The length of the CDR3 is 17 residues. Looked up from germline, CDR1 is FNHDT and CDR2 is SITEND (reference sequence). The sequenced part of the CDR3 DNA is TGTGCCAGCAGTCCCCCGGGACAGGGGGGGATCAACGAA. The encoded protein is CASSPPGQGGINE. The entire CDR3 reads CASSPPGQGGINERLFF.

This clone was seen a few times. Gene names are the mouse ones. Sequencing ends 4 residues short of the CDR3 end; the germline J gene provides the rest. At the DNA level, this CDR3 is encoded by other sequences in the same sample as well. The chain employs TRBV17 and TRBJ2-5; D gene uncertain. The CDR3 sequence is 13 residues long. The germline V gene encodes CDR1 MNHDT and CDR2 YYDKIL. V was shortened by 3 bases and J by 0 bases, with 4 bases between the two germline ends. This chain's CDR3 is CASSSSNQDTQYF. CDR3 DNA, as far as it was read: TGTGCTAGCAGTAGTTCTAACCAAGAC.

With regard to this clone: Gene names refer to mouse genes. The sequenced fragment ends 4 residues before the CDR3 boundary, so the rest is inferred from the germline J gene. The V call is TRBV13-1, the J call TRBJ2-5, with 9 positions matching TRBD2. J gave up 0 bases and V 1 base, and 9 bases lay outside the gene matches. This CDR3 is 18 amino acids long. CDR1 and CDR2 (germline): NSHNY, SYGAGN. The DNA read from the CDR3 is TGTGCCAGCAGTGATTCCACGACTGGGGGACCTAACCAAGAC. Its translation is CASSDSTTGGPNQD. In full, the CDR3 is CASSDSTTGGPNQDTQYF.

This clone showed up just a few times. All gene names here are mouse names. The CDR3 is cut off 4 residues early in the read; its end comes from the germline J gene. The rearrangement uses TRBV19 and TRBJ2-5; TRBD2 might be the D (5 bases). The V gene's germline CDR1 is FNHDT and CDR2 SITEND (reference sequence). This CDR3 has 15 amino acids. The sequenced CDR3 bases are TGTGCCAGCAGTATGCTGGGTGGGCGTGGAGAC. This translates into CASSMLGGRGD. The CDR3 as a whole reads CASSMLGGRGDTQYF. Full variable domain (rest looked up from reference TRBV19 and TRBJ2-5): GGIITQTPKFLIGQEGQKLTLKCQQNFNHDTMYWYRQDSGKGLRLIYYSITENDLQKGDLSEGYDASREKKSSFSLTVTSAQKNEMAVFLCASSMLGGRGDTQYFGPGTRLLVL.

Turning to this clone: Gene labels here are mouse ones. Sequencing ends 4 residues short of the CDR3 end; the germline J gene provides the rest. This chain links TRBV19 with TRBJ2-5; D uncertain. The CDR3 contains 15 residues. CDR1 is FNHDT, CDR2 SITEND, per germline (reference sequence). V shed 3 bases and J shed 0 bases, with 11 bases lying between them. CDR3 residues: CASSTVTVNQDTQYF. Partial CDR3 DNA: TGTGCCAGCAGTACCGTAACAGTTAACCAAGAC. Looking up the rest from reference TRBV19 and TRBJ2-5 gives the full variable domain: GGIITQTPKFLIGQEGQKLTLKCQQNFNHDTMYWYRQDSGKGLRLIYYSITENDLQKGDLSEGYDASREKKSSFSLTVTSAQKNEMAVFLCASSTVTVNQDTQYFGPGTRLLVL.

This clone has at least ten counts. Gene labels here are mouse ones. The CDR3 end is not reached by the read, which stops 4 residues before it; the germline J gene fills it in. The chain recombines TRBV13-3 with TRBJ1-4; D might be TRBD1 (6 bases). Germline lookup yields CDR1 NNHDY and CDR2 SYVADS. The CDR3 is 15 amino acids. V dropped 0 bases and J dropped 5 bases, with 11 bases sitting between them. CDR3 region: CASSDGPGENERLFF. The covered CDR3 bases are TGTGCCAGCAGTGATGGGCCAGGGGAGAACGAA.

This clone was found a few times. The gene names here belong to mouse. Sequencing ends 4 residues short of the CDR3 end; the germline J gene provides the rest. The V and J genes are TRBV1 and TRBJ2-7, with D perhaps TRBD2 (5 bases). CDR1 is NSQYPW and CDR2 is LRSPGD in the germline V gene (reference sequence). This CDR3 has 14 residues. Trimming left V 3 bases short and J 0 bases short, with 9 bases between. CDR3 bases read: TGCACCTGCAGTGCCGGACTCATCTCCTAT. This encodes CTCSAGLISY. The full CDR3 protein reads CTCSAGLISYEQYF.

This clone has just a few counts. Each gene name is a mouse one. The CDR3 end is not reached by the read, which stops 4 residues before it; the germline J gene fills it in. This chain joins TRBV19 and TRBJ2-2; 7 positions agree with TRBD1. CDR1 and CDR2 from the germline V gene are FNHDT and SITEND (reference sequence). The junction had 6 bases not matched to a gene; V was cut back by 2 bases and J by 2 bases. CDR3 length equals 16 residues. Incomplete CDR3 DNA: TGTGCCAGCAGTATCAGGGGGAGAGGGAACACCGGG. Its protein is CASSIRGRGNTG. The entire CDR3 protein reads CASSIRGRGNTGQLYF.

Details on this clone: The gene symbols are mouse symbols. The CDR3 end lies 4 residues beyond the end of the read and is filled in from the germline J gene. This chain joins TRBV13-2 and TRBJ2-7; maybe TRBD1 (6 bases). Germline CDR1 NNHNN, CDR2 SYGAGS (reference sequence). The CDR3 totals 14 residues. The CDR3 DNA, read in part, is TGTGCCAGCGGTGATGGAGGGGGAATATAT. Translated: CASGDGGGIY. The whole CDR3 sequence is CASGDGGGIYEQYF.

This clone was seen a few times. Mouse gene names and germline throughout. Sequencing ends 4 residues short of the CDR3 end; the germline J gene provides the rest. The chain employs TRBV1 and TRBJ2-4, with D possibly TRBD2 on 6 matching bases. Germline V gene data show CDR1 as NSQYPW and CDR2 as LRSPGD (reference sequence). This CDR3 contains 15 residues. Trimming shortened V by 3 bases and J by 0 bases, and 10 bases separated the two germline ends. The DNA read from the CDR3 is TGCACCTGCAGTGCGCAACTGGGTAGTCAAAAC. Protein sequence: CTCSAQLGSQN. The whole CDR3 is CTCSAQLGSQNTLYF.

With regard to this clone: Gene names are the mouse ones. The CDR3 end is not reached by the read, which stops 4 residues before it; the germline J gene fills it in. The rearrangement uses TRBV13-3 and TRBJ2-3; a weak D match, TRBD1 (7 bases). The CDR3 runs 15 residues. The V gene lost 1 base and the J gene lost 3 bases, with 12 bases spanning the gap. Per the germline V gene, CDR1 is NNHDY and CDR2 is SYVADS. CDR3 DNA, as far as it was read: TGTGCCAGCAGTGATAGGAGGGGGCGCGCAGAA. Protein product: CASSDRRGRAE. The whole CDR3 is CASSDRRGRAETLYF.

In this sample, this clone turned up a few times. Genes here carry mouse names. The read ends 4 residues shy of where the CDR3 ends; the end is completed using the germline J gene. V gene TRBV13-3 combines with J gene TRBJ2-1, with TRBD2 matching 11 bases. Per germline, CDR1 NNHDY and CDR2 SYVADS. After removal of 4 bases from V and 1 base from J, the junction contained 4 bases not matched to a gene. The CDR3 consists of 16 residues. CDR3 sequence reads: CASSFRDWGNYAEQFF. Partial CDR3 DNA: TGTGCCAGCAGTTTCCGGGACTGGGGGAACTATGCT.

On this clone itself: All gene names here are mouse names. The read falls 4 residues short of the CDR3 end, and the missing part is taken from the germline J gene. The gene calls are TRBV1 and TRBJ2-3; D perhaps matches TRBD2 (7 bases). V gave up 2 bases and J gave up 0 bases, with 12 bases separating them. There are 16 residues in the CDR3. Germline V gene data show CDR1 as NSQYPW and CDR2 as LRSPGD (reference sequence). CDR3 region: CTCSARWGASAETLYF. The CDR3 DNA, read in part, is TGCACCTGCAGTGCACGTTGGGGGGCTAGTGCAGAA.

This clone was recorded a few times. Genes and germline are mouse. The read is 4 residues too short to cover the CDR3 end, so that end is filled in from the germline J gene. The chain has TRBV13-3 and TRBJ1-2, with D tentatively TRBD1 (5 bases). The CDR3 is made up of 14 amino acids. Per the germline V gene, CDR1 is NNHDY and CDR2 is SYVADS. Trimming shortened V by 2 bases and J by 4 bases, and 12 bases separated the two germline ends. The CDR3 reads CASSDREGSSDYTF. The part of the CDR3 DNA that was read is TGTGCCAGCAGTGACAGGGAAGGAAGCTCC.

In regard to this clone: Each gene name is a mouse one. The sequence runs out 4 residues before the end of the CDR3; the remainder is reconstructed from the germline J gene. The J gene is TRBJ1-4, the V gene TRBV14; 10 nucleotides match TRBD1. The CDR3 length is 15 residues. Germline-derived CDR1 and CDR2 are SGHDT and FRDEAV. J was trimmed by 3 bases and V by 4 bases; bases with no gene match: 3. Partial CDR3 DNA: TGTGCCAGCAGTCCCGGGACAGGGGCCAACGAA. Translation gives CASSPGTGANE. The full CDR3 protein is CASSPGTGANERLFF.

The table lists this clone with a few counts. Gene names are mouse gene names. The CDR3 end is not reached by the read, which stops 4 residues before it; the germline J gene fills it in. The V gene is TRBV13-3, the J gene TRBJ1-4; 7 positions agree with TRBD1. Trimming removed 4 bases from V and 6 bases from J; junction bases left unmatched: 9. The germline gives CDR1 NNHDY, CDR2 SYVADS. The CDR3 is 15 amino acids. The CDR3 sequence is CASSYRGGGDERLFF. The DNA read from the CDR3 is TGTGCCAGCAGTTACAGGGGAGGAGGGGACGAA.

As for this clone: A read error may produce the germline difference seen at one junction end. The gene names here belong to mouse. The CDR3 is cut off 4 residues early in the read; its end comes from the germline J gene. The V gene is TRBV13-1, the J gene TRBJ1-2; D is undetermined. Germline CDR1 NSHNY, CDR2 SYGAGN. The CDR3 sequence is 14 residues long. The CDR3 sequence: CASRDADTNSDYTF. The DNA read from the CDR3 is TGTGCCAGCCGTGATGCAGACACAAACTCC.

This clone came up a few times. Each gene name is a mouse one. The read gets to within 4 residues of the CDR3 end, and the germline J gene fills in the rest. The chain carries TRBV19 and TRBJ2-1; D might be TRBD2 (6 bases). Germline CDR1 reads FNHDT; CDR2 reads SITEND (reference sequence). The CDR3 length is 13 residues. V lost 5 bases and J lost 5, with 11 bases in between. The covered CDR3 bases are TGTGCCAGCAGCCTTGGGACTCATGCT. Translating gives CASSLGTHA. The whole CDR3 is CASSLGTHAEQFF. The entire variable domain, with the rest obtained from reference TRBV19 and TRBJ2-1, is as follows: GGIITQTPKFLIGQEGQKLTLKCQQNFNHDTMYWYRQDSGKGLRLIYYSITENDLQKGDLSEGYDASREKKSSFSLTVTSAQKNEMAVFLCASSLGTHAEQFFGPGTRLTVL.

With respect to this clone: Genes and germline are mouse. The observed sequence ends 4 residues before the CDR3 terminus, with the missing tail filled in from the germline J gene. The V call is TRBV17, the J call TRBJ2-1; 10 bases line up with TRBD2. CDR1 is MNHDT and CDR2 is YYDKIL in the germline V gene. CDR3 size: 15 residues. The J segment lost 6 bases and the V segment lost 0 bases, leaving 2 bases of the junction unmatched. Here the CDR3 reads CASSREDWGVAEQFF. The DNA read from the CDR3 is TGTGCTAGCAGTAGAGAAGACTGGGGGGTTGCT. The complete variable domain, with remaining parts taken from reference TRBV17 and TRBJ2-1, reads DTTVKQNPRYKLARVGKPVNLICSQTMNHDTMYWYQKKPNQAPKLLLFYYDKILNREADTFEKFQSSRPNNSFCSLYIGSAGLEYSAMYLCASSREDWGVAEQFFGPGTRLTVL.